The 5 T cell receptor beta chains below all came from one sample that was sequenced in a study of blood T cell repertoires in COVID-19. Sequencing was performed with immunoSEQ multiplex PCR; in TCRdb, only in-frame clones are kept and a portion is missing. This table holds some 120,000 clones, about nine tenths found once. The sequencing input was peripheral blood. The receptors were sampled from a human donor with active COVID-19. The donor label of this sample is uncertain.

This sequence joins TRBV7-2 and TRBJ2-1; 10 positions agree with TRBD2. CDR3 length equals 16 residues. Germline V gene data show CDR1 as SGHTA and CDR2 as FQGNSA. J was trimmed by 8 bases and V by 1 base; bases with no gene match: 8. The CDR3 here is CASSLGSGGALYEQFF. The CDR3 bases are TGTGCCAGCAGCTTAGGAAGCGGGGGGGCTCTCTATGAGCAGTTCTTC.

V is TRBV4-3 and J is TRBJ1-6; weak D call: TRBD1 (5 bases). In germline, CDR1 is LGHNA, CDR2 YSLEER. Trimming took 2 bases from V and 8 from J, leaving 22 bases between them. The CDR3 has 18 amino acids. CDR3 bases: TGCGCCAGCAGCCAACTCCGGATGGGGGACTATTCACATTCACCCCTCCACTTT. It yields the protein CASSQLRMGDYSHSPLHF.

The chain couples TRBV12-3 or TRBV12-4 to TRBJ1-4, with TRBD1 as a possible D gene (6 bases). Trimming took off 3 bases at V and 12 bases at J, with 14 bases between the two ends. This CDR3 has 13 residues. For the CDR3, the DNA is TGTGCCAGCAGTTTTGGGGCTCCAGGGGAACTGTTTTTT. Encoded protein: CASSFGAPGELFF.

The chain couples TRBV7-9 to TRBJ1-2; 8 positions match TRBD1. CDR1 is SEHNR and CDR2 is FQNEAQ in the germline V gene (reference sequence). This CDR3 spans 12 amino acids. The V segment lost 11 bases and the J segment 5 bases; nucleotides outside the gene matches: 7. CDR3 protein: CAGGQETYGYTF. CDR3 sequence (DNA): TGTGCCGGGGGACAGGAAACTTATGGCTACACCTTC. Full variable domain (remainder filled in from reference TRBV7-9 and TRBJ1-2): DTGVSQNPRHKITKRGQNVTFRCDPISEHNRLYWYRQTLGQGPEFLTYFQNEAQLEKSRLLSDRFSAERPKGSFSTLEIQRTEQGDSAMYLCAGGQETYGYTFGSGTRLTVV.

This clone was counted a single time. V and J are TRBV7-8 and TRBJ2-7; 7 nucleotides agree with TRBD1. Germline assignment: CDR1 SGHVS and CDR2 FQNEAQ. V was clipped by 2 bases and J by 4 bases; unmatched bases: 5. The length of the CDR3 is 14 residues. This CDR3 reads CASSLSDRAYEQYF. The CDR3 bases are TGTGCCAGCAGCTTATCCGACAGGGCTTACGAGCAGTACTTC.